The 2 T cell receptor beta chains below all came from one sample that was sequenced in a study of blood T cell repertoires in COVID-19 (dated by TCRdb to the early 2020s). The library relied on the immunoSEQ multiplex PCR assay. This immuneACCESS table, as held by TCRdb, lists in-frame sequences with V and J called but not all clones. Of the missing ones, under half trace to an unresolved V gene in checked studies; the others have no known cause. A total of 300,000 to 350,000 clones appear in this sample, about 89% of them only once. In total, the top ten clones hold about 6% of the sample. Sequenced sample: peripheral blood. The source is a woman aged 50 to 65 with COVID-19, enrolled during active disease.

Note on this clone: Relative to the germline gene, one junction end is altered; a read error may explain this. V usage is TRBV7-7 and J usage is TRBJ2-6; 8 positions match TRBD1. Germline V gene lookup returns CDR1 SSHAT and CDR2 FNYEAQ (reference sequence). The CDR3 runs 19 residues. The CDR3 coding sequence is TGTGCTAGCAGCCCGTCCCTCTACAGGGGGAGTGCTGGGGCCAACGTCCTGACTTTC. Translated, it gives CASSPSLYRGSAGANVLTF.

Comment on this clone: Other DNA sequences within the sample encode an identical CDR3. V usage is TRBV5-4 and J usage is TRBJ2-7, with a weak D call TRBD2 (7 bases). CDR1 is SGHNT, CDR2 YYREEE, per germline (reference sequence). The V and J ends lost 0 bases and 2 bases respectively, with 9 bases between them. CDR3 length: 14 amino acids. The DNA of the CDR3 is TGTGCCAGCAGCTTGGGGCGGGGGCCCTACGAGCAGTACTTC. Its translation: CASSLGRGPYEQYF.